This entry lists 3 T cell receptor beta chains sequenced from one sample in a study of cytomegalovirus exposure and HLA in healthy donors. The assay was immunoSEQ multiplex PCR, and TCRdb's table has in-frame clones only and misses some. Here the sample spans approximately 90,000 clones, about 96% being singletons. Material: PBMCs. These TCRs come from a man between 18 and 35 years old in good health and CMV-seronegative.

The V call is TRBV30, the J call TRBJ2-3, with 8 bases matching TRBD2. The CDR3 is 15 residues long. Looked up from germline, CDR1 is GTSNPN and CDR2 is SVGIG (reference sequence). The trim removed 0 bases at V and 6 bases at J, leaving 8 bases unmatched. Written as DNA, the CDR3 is TGTGCCTGGAGTGTACGAGCGGGAGTACCGGATACGCAGTATTTT. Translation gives CAWSVRAGVPDTQYF.

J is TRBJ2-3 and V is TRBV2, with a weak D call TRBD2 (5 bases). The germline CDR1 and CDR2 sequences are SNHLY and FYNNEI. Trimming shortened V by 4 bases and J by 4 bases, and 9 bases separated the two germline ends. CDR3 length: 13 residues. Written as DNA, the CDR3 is TGTGCCAGCAGTGTTATGGGAGCAGATACGCAGTATTTT. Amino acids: CASSVMGADTQYF.

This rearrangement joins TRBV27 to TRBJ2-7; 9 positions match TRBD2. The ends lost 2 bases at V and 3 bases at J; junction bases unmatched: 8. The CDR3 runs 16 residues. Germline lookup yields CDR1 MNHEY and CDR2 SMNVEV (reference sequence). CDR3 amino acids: CASSLLRREGLYEQYF. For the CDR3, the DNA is TGTGCCAGCAGTTTACTCCGGCGGGAGGGCCTCTACGAGCAGTACTTC.